This T cell receptor (beta chain) was captured in a study of spatial heterogeneity in lung cancer. TCRdb ran MiXCR on the 5' RACE reads and lists one entry per CDR3 protein. The sample contains more than 75,000 distinct CDR3 sequences, approximately 19% of which appear only once. This clonotype was counted between two and nine times. Time point indicated: blood at routine non-recurrence follow-up after resection. V was shortened by 5 bases and J by 4 bases, with 19 bases between the two germline ends. CDR3 length: 16 amino acids. Looked up from germline, CDR1 is SGHVS and CDR2 is FNYEAQ. This chain uses TRBV7-6 with TRBJ2-3, with D perhaps TRBD1 (5 bases). The sample consisted of PBMCs, taken at follow-up. The receptor's source is a male donor with early-stage non-small cell lung cancer. CDR3 protein: CASSPIKGRDPDTQYF. For the CDR3, the DNA is TGTGCCAGCAGCCCCATCAAGGGCAGGGATCCAGATACGCAGTATTTT. The full variable domain, with the rest looked up from reference TRBV7-6 and TRBJ2-3, is GAGVSQSPRYKVTKRGQDVALRCDPISGHVSLYWYRQALGQGPEFLTYFNYEAQQDKSGLPNDRFSAERPEGSISTLTIQRTEQRDSAMYRCASSPIKGRDPDTQYFGPGTRLTVL.